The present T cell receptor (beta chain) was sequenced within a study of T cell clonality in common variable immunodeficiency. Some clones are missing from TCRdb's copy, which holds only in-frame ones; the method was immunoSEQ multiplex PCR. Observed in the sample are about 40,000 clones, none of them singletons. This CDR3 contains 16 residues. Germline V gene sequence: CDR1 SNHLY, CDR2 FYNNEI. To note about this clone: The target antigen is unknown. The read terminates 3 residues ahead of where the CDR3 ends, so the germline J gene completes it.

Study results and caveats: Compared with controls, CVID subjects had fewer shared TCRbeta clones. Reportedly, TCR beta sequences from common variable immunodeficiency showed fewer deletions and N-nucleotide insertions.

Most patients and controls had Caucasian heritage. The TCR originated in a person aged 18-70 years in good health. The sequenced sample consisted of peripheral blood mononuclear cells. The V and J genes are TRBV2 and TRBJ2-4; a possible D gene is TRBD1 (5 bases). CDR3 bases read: TGTGCCAGCAGAGATAGACAGAAGGGGTTAAACTATGGT. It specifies CASRDRQKGLNYG. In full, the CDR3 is CASRDRQKGLNYGQYF. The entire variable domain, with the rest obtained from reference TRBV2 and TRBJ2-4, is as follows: EPEVTQTPSHQVTQMGQEVILRCVPISNHLYFYWYRQILGQKVEFLVSFYNNEISEKSEIFDDQFSVERPDGSNFTLKIRSTKLEDSAMYFCASRDRQKGLNYGQYFGAGTRLSVL.